Following are 21 T cell receptor beta chains from one sample sequenced in a study of blood T cell repertoires in COVID-19. Some clones are missing from TCRdb's copy, which holds only in-frame ones; the method was immunoSEQ multiplex PCR. The repertoire holds around 120,000 clones, with 70% to 90% as singletons. The sequencing input was peripheral blood. These receptors were collected from a human donor in a cohort sampled during active COVID-19.

This clone has just one count. This sequence joins TRBV6-5 and TRBJ2-7; 7 nucleotides align to TRBD1. J was trimmed by 3 bases and V by 0 bases; bases with no gene match: 5. Germline V CDR1 and CDR2: MNHEY, SVGAGI. The CDR3 length is 15 residues. The chain's CDR3 is CASSYSWDRIYEQYF. The CDR3 nucleotides read TGTGCCAGCAGTTACTCCTGGGACAGAATCTACGAGCAGTACTTC.

The rearrangement joins TRBV5-1 to TRBJ2-3; 10 bases line up with TRBD2. V trimming: 1 base; J trimming: 2 bases; junction bases outside the gene matches: 19. Germline V gene sequence: CDR1 SGHRS, CDR2 YFSETQ. This CDR3 is built from 21 residues. For the CDR3, the DNA is TGCGCCAGCAGCTTGTATGGTTTCGCGGGTAGCGGGGGGCGAGTCACAGATACGCAGTATTTT. It specifies CASSLYGFAGSGGRVTDTQYF.

V is TRBV6-2 or TRBV6-3 and J is TRBJ1-4; no reliable D call. Trimming removed 3 bases at V and 4 bases at J, with 12 bases between. CDR1 and CDR2 (germline): MNHEY, SVGEGT. The length of the CDR3 is 15 residues. CDR3 nucleotides: TGTGCCAGCAGTTATTACAGCGGCCTTAATGAAAAACTGTTTTTT. Residues: CASSYYSGLNEKLFF.

The V gene is TRBV5-1, the J gene TRBJ2-7; tentative D call: TRBD2 (5 bases). The V end was cut by 1 base, the J end by 2 bases, with 10 bases between. The germline V gene has CDR1 SGHRS and CDR2 YFSETQ. The CDR3 runs to 14 residues. The CDR3 coding sequence is TGCGCCAGCAGCTTGCGCGGGCTAACCTACGAGCAGTACTTC. Translated, it gives CASSLRGLTYEQYF.

The rearrangement joins TRBV5-1 to TRBJ1-5, with 7 positions matching TRBD1. V shed 8 bases and J 0 bases; nucleotides not matched to a gene: 5. CDR1 is SGHRS, CDR2 YFSETQ, per germline. This CDR3 comprises 14 residues. CDR3 nucleotides: TGCGCCAGTTCGCAGGGGGTTAGCAATCAGCCCCAGCATTTT. As protein: CASSQGVSNQPQHF.

The rearrangement links TRBV18 to TRBJ2-3; D might be TRBD2 (5 bases). This CDR3 comprises 14 residues. Germline V gene data show CDR1 as KGHSH and CDR2 as LQKENI. V shed 3 bases and J shed 2 bases, with 9 bases lying between them. The CDR3 reads CASSPAGVTDTQYF. DNA of the CDR3: TGTGCCAGCTCACCTGCGGGTGTCACAGATACGCAGTATTTT.

This sequence joins TRBV28 and TRBJ1-2; TRBD1 matches at 7 bases. J lost 0 bases, V lost 5 bases, and 15 bases had no gene match. The CDR3 totals 18 residues. Germline V gene data show CDR1 as MDHEN and CDR2 as SYDVKM. CDR3 sequence (DNA): TGTGCCAGCAGTGCCAACAAGGACCGGGACAGAGCTAACTATGGCTACACCTTC. Amino acid sequence: CASSANKDRDRANYGYTF.

This chain links TRBV28 with TRBJ1-2; a weak D match, TRBD1 (6 bases). This CDR3 region has 15 residues. From germline, CDR1 is MDHEN and CDR2 SYDVKM. V shed 5 bases and J shed 2 bases, with 15 bases lying between them. CDR3 sequence reads: CASSGGRGTNYGYTF. The CDR3 nucleotides read TGTGCCAGCAGTGGAGGCCGAGGGACAAACTATGGCTACACCTTC.

The genes are TRBV18 and TRBJ2-5, with TRBD2 identical over 7 bases. The ends lost 0 bases at V and 4 bases at J; junction bases unmatched: 11. From germline, CDR1 is KGHSH and CDR2 LQKENI. The CDR3 contains 17 residues. CDR3 in amino acids: CASSPPRAGVGGETQYF. The DNA for the CDR3 is TGTGCCAGCTCACCACCCCGGGCGGGGGTAGGAGGAGAGACCCAGTACTTC.

This clone was picked up one time. The chain couples TRBV5-1 to TRBJ1-4; 7 bases align to TRBD1. Germline trimming cut 2 bases from V and 12 bases from J; bases unmatched to any gene: 7. Germline V gene data show CDR1 as SGHRS and CDR2 as YFSETQ. The CDR3 length is 13 residues. The CDR3 is CASSFDRVGQLFF. Written as DNA, the CDR3 is TGCGCCAGCAGCTTCGACAGGGTCGGTCAACTGTTTTTT.

The rearrangement links TRBV10-3 to TRBJ2-3; 8 nucleotides align to TRBD1. CDR3 length: 15 amino acids. V gave up 6 bases and J gave up 3 bases; unmatched junction bases: 8. The germline CDR1 and CDR2 sequences are ENHRY and SYGVKD. CDR3 region: CAISLGQEFTDTQYF. The CDR3 DNA reads TGTGCCATCAGCTTGGGACAGGAATTTACAGATACGCAGTATTTT.

This clone came up a few times. This rearrangement joins TRBV4-2 to TRBJ2-7; D unresolved. CDR1 and CDR2 (germline): LGHNA, YNFKEQ. The CDR3 spans 16 residues. The ends were cut back, 0 bases at V and 1 base at J, with 13 bases in the middle. The CDR3, as DNA: TGTGCCAGCAGCCAAGAGACGACATCGGTATCCTACGAGCAGTACTTC. It translates to CASSQETTSVSYEQYF.

The rearrangement links TRBV5-1 to TRBJ1-6; 7 bases are a match to TRBD1. CDR1 and CDR2 from the germline V gene are SGHRS and YFSETQ. Trimming at V came to 0 bases and at J to 5 bases, leaving 5 bases not matched to a gene. The CDR3 sequence is 16 residues long. CDR3 sequence (DNA): TGCGCCAGCAGCTTGGGACAGGGATCTGATAATTCACCCCTCCACTTT. Translated, it gives CASSLGQGSDNSPLHF.

The chain links TRBV3-1 (or the pseudogene TRBV3-2) to TRBJ2-5, with D possibly being TRBD1 (5 bases). CDR1 is LGHDT and CDR2 is YNNKEL in the germline V gene (reference sequence). The CDR3 runs 14 residues. V lost 2 bases and J 2 bases, leaving 9 bases between the germline ends. CDR3 amino acids: CASSQQTVQETQYF. CDR3 sequence (DNA): TGTGCCAGCAGCCAACAGACAGTACAAGAGACCCAGTACTTC.

DNA of the CDR3: TGCGCCAGCAGCGCGTCCCGGGACAGGGCTACTAATGAAAAACTGTTTTTT. Residues: CASSASRDRATNEKLFF. The J gene is TRBJ1-4, the V gene TRBV5-1; the match to TRBD1 covers 9 bases. Per germline, CDR1 SGHRS and CDR2 YFSETQ. The CDR3 consists of 17 residues. The V segment lost 4 bases and the J segment 2 bases; nucleotides outside the gene matches: 9. Based on the CDR3 plus reference TRBV5-1 and TRBJ1-4, the full variable domain is KAGVTQTPRYLIKTRGQQVTLSCSPISGHRSVSWYQQTPGQGLQFLFEYFSETQRNKGNFPGRFSGRQFSNSRSEMNVSTLELGDSALYLCASSASRDRATNEKLFFGSGTQLSVL.

This sequence joins TRBV4-2 and TRBJ1-3, with 9 bases lining up with TRBD1. Germline CDR1 LGHNA, CDR2 YNFKEQ. The CDR3 covers 15 residues. J was trimmed by 4 bases and V by 4 bases; bases with no gene match: 5. For the CDR3, the DNA is TGTGCCAGCAGCCTAGCGACAGGGGGGGGAAACACCATATATTTT. Residues: CASSLATGGGNTIYF.

This clone was detected only once. This chain joins TRBV19 and TRBJ1-2, with D hard to call. The V gene's germline CDR1 is LNHDA and CDR2 SQIVND (reference sequence). The CDR3 is made up of 14 amino acids. V lost 7 bases to trimming and J lost 4 bases, with 16 bases between them. CDR3: CASTLHSSLYGYTF. CDR3 bases: TGTGCCAGTACGCTCCACAGCTCACTCTATGGCTACACCTTC. Combining the CDR3 with reference TRBV19 and TRBJ1-2 gives the whole variable domain DGGITQSPKYLFRKEGQNVTLSCEQNLNHDAMYWYRQDPGQGLRLIYYSQIVNDFQKGDIAEGYSVSREKKESFPLTVTSAQKNPTAFYLCASTLHSSLYGYTFGSGTRLTVV.

In this sample, this clone turned up once. The rearrangement uses TRBV2 and TRBJ2-1, with 9 bases matching TRBD2. Germline V gene sequence: CDR1 SNHLY, CDR2 FYNNEI. The CDR3 spans 16 residues. The V segment lost 2 bases and the J segment 2 bases; nucleotides outside the gene matches: 4. The CDR3 here is CASSELAGEAYNEQFF. CDR3 in DNA: TGTGCCAGCAGTGAATTAGCGGGAGAGGCCTACAATGAGCAGTTCTTC.

This sequence joins TRBV28 and TRBJ2-1; the D gene is possibly TRBD2 (5 bases). Germline lookup yields CDR1 MDHEN and CDR2 SYDVKM. This CDR3 contains 15 residues. V lost 5 bases to trimming and J lost 3 bases, with 14 bases between them. CDR3 DNA sequence: TGTGCCAGCAGTCTGGGGAGAGGAGGCTACAATGAGCAGTTCTTC. Protein: CASSLGRGGYNEQFF. The entire variable domain, with the rest obtained from reference TRBV28 and TRBJ2-1, is as follows: DVKVTQSSRYLVKRTGEKVFLECVQDMDHENMFWYRQDPGLGLRLIYFSYDVKMKEKGDIPEGYSVSREKKERFSLILESASTNQTSMYLCASSLGRGGYNEQFFGPGTRLTVL.

V and J are TRBV28 and TRBJ2-4; D gene ambiguous. The CDR3 is made up of 15 amino acids. The germline gives CDR1 MDHEN, CDR2 SYDVKM. Trimming took off 1 base at V and 0 bases at J, with 7 bases between the two ends. This CDR3 is CASSLYGLAKNIQYF. The DNA for the CDR3 is TGTGCCAGCAGTTTATACGGGTTAGCCAAAAACATTCAGTACTTC.

This chain uses TRBV5-4 with TRBJ1-1, with a tentative D call TRBD1 (6 bases). The V end lost 5 bases, the J end lost 1 base, and 12 bases lay between the germline ends. This CDR3 spans 14 amino acids. Germline V gene lookup returns CDR1 SGHNT and CDR2 YYREEE (reference sequence). The CDR3 bases are TGTGCCAGCAGACAGGGACGCTCGAACACTGAAGCTTTCTTT. It encodes CASRQGRSNTEAFF.